These T cell receptor beta chains were read from a single sample in a study of Ad26.COV2.S vaccination and SARS-CoV-2 variants. Sequencing used immunoSEQ multiplex PCR; TCRdb keeps in-frame clones, though not all of them. This table has about 400,000 clones, about nine tenths appearing once. Sample: peripheral blood, taken in a trial of Ad26.COV2.S vaccine versus placebo. These receptors were collected from a person between 18 and 65 years old who received the Ad26.COV2.S COVID-19 vaccine or a placebo. CDR3s include the opening cysteine and the closing phenylalanine or tryptophan. Each record gives: clone size, J gene, V gene, D gene, CDR3 protein, CDR3 DNA. D genes are given only for firm matches. Not all rows give a size; the values are once, few, many and, for expanded clones, a class.

clone size: .
J gene: TRBJ2-3
V gene: TRBV19
D gene: TRBD2
CDR3 protein: CASSRAQRGARDTQYF
CDR3 DNA: TGTGCCAGTAGTAGGGCTCAGCGGGGGGCCAGAGATACGCAGTATTTT

clone size: .
J gene: TRBJ1-5
V gene: TRBV7-8
D gene: TRBD1
CDR3 protein: CASSLATGNQPQHF
CDR3 DNA: TGTGCCAGCAGCTTAGCGACAGGGAATCAGCCCCAGCATTTT

clone size: .
J gene: TRBJ1-1
V gene: TRBV6-5
D gene: .
CDR3 protein: CASSYSAGLGNTEAFF
CDR3 DNA: TGTGCCAGCAGTTACTCGGCAGGTCTGGGGAACACTGAAGCTTTCTTT

clone size: .
J gene: TRBJ1-1
V gene: TRBV6-1
D gene: .
CDR3 protein: CASSETEGWDTEAFF
CDR3 DNA: TGTGCCAGCAGTGAAACGGAGGGGTGGGACACTGAAGCTTTCTTT

clone size: .
J gene: TRBJ2-1
V gene: TRBV5-1
D gene: .
CDR3 protein: CASADTFSYNEQFF
CDR3 DNA: TGCGCCAGCGCCGACACTTTCTCCTACAATGAGCAGTTCTTC

clone size: .
J gene: TRBJ2-7
V gene: TRBV29-1
D gene: .
CDR3 protein: CSVGTVSYEQYF
CDR3 DNA: TGCAGCGTTGGGACAGTCTCCTACGAGCAGTACTTC

clone size: .
J gene: TRBJ1-3
V gene: TRBV19
D gene: .
CDR3 protein: CASSIWTASGNTIYF
CDR3 DNA: TGTGCCAGTAGTATATGGACAGCCTCTGGAAACACCATATATTTT

clone size: .
J gene: TRBJ1-5
V gene: TRBV15
D gene: .
CDR3 protein: CATSRDTGADQPQHF
CDR3 DNA: TGTGCCACCAGCAGAGATACGGGAGCGGATCAGCCCCAGCATTTT

clone size: .
J gene: TRBJ1-2
V gene: TRBV23-1
D gene: TRBD1
CDR3 protein: CASSQSHRGPYGYTF
CDR3 DNA: TGCGCCAGCAGTCAATCACACAGGGGGCCCTATGGCTACACCTTC

clone size: .
J gene: TRBJ2-1
V gene: TRBV2
D gene: .
CDR3 protein: CASSVEASSYNEQFF
CDR3 DNA: TGTGCCAGCAGTGTTGAGGCGAGCTCCTACAATGAGCAGTTCTTC

clone size: .
J gene: TRBJ1-1
V gene: TRBV5-1
D gene: .
CDR3 protein: CASEIGTPSRNTEAFF
CDR3 DNA: TGCGCCAGCGAAATCGGGACACCCTCACGGAACACTGAAGCTTTCTTT

clone size: once
J gene: TRBJ1-5
V gene: TRBV6-6
D gene: .
CDR3 protein: CASSQTVTYSNQPQHF
CDR3 DNA: TGTGCCAGCAGTCAGACGGTTACTTATAGCAATCAGCCCCAGCATTTT

clone size: .
J gene: TRBJ2-1
V gene: TRBV7-2
D gene: .
CDR3 protein: CASSLPPYNEQFF
CDR3 DNA: TGTGCCAGCAGCTTACCGCCTTACAATGAGCAGTTCTTC

clone size: .
J gene: TRBJ2-3
V gene: TRBV5-4
D gene: TRBD2
CDR3 protein: CASSLTSGTTDTQYF
CDR3 DNA: TGTGCCAGCAGCTTGACTAGCGGGACGACAGATACGCAGTATTTT

clone size: .
J gene: TRBJ2-1
V gene: TRBV2
D gene: TRBD2
CDR3 protein: CASSEMGLAGGLTRFDNEQFF
CDR3 DNA: TGTGCCAGCAGCGAAATGGGACTAGCGGGGGGGCTGACCAGATTCGACAATGAGCAGTTCTTC

clone size: once
J gene: TRBJ1-2
V gene: TRBV10-3
D gene: TRBD1
CDR3 protein: CAMGQDPNYGYTF
CDR3 DNA: TGTGCCATGGGACAGGATCCCAACTATGGCTACACCTTC

clone size: .
J gene: TRBJ1-1
V gene: TRBV11-2
D gene: .
CDR3 protein: CASSLGVYGTEAFF
CDR3 DNA: TGTGCCAGCAGCTTAGGGGTCTATGGCACTGAAGCTTTCTTT

clone size: .
J gene: TRBJ1-2
V gene: TRBV2
D gene: .
CDR3 protein: CASSGHSGYTF
CDR3 DNA: TGTGCCAGCAGTGGACACTCTGGCTACACCTTC

clone size: .
J gene: TRBJ2-2
V gene: TRBV3-1/TRBV3-2
D gene: TRBD1
CDR3 protein: CASSQEETGPTGELFF
CDR3 DNA: TGTGCCAGCAGCCAAGAAGAGACAGGGCCCACCGGGGAGCTGTTTTTT

clone size: .
J gene: TRBJ1-3
V gene: TRBV5-1
D gene: .
CDR3 protein: CASSLAGTLGRNTIYF
CDR3 DNA: TGCGCCAGCAGCTTGGCCGGGACACTTGGAAGGAACACCATATATTTT

clone size: .
J gene: TRBJ1-1
V gene: TRBV6-5
D gene: .
CDR3 protein: CASRRGMNTEAFF
CDR3 DNA: TGTGCCAGCAGGAGAGGCATGAACACTGAAGCTTTCTTT

clone size: .
J gene: TRBJ2-3
V gene: TRBV4-1
D gene: .
CDR3 protein: CASSHPGTAASTDTQYF
CDR3 DNA: TGCGCCAGCAGCCACCCCGGCACAGCCGCTAGCACAGATACGCAGTATTTT

clone size: .
J gene: TRBJ1-1
V gene: TRBV7-9
D gene: TRBD1
CDR3 protein: CASKDRGLLDTEAFF
CDR3 DNA: TGTGCCAGCAAGGACAGGGGTTTGTTGGACACTGAAGCTTTCTTT

clone size: .
J gene: TRBJ2-2
V gene: TRBV10-3
D gene: TRBD2
CDR3 protein: CAISERGGVPGELFF
CDR3 DNA: TGTGCCATCAGTGAACGGGGGGGAGTCCCCGGGGAGCTGTTTTTT

clone size: .
J gene: TRBJ1-1
V gene: TRBV10-2
D gene: .
CDR3 protein: CASRDGRNTEAFF
CDR3 DNA: TGCGCCAGCAGAGACGGTCGAAACACTGAAGCTTTCTTT

clone size: .
J gene: TRBJ1-1
V gene: TRBV5-4
D gene: .
CDR3 protein: CASSLFPDTLDTEAFF
CDR3 DNA: TGTGCCAGCAGCTTGTTCCCAGACACCTTGGACACTGAAGCTTTCTTT

clone size: .
J gene: TRBJ2-3
V gene: TRBV11-2
D gene: .
CDR3 protein: CASSFDRITDTQYF
CDR3 DNA: TGTGCCAGCAGCTTTGACAGGATCACAGATACGCAGTATTTT

clone size: once
J gene: TRBJ2-5
V gene: TRBV5-1
D gene: TRBD2
CDR3 protein: CASSFSGGAETQYF
CDR3 DNA: TGCGCCAGCAGCTTTAGCGGGGGGGCGGAGACCCAGTACTTC